The rows below give T cell receptor beta chains drawn from one sample of a study of metastatic and nonmetastatic thyroid tumors. From the PCR reads, TCRdb re-called clones with MiXCR. The sample lists roughly 55,000 clones; 15% to 20% were seen once. The material sequenced was blood. The source is a male donor with papillary thyroid cancer or a benign thyroid nodule (not recorded which). Some clones in this sample may be carry-over from other donors' samples. Both conserved end residues are trimmed from each CDR3.

j_gene,v_gene,CDR3aa
TRBJ2-7,TRBV24-1,ATSDWTGAEQY
TRBJ1-2,TRBV18,ASSPQGGMPAGYT
TRBJ2-1,TRBV27,ASSPGTYTYNEQF
TRBJ2-6,TRBV7-8,ASSLRQGASSGAKVLT
TRBJ2-6,TRBV9,ASSVERAGANVLT
TRBJ2-3,TRBV4-2,ASSRRGADTQY
TRBJ1-1,TRBV5-4,ASSLFGTGGEGRNTEAF
TRBJ1-2,TRBV7-9,ASSEWTGGGYGYT
TRBJ2-7,TRBV5-1,ASSPGTGGAYEQY
TRBJ2-1,TRBV7-9,ASSSGLAGQSSYNEQF
TRBJ2-7,TRBV6-1,ASSVGSREEQY
TRBJ1-1,TRBV11-2,ASSLDQGTEAF
TRBJ1-1,TRBV20-1,RARTGNTEAF
TRBJ2-2,TRBV20-1,SARDIGSGRDTGELF
TRBJ1-1,TRBV29-1,SARANTEAF
TRBJ2-5,TRBV5-6,ASSYGASGLEETQY
TRBJ1-2,TRBV12-3/TRBV12-4,ASSLVGINGYT
TRBJ2-2,TRBV12-3/TRBV12-4,ASSLAGMVPTGELF
TRBJ2-3,TRBV4-1,ASSQGGRDTDTQY
TRBJ1-3,TRBV12-3/TRBV12-4,ASSSVPSGNTIY
TRBJ1-3,TRBV9,ASSPSGTGHAGNTIY
TRBJ2-2,TRBV30,AWSTVTGELF
TRBJ2-5,TRBV3-1,ASRTSGRGTQY
TRBJ2-4,TRBV7-9,ASSPGGSDIQY
TRBJ2-1,TRBV7-3,ASSLDLANEQF
TRBJ1-2,TRBV12-3/TRBV12-4,ASRPRTGLAYGYT
TRBJ1-2,TRBV6-1,ATGGLLADYGYT
TRBJ1-1,TRBV28,ASSLSAGHNTEAF
TRBJ2-3,TRBV20-1,SASVGTSGGGTDTQY
TRBJ2-7,TRBV12-3/TRBV12-4,ANSFWIQGQGPLSEQY
TRBJ2-7,TRBV12-3/TRBV12-4,ASSSRLNFEQY
TRBJ2-3,TRBV5-1,ASSLAGLSGVTDTQY
TRBJ2-1,TRBV5-6,ASSTLYNEQF
TRBJ2-1,TRBV24-1,ATSDTRGSSYNEQF
TRBJ1-2,TRBV9,ASSVVGGHYGYT
TRBJ2-3,TRBV6-1,ASSSRTPATDTQY
TRBJ1-4,TRBV5-1,ASSLSGRVNEKLF
TRBJ1-1,TRBV19,ASSTSAGTEAF
TRBJ2-2,TRBV6-1,ASSRTGEGTGELF
TRBJ2-1,TRBV6-1,ASSTGTSGDNEQF
TRBJ2-3,TRBV7-9,ASSLGQGYPDTQY
TRBJ1-5,TRBV19,ASSSGIGEGQPQH